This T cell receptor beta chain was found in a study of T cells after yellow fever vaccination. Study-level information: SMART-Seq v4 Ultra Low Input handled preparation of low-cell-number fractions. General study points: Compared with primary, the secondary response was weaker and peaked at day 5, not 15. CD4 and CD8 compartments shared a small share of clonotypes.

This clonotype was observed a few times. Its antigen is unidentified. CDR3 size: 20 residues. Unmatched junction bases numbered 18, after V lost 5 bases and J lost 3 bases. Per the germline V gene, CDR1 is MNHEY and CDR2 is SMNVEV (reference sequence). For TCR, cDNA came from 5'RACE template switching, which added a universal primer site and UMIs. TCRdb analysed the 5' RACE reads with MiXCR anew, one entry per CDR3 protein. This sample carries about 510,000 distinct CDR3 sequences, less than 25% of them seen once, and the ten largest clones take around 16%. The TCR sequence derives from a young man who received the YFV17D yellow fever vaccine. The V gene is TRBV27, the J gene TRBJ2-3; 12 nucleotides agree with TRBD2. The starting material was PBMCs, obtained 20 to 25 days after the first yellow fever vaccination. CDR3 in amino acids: CASSGLGFRLAGVFTDTQYF. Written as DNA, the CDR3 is TGTGCCAGCAGTGGTTTGGGGTTTCGACTAGCGGGGGTTTTTACAGATACGCAGTATTTT.